These T cell receptor beta chains were read from a single sample in a study of vaccination effects on CD4 cells after COVID-19. Which antigens these TCRs recognize remains unknown. The method was immunoSEQ multiplex PCR; TCRdb's version includes in-frame clones alone and lacks a portion of them. The sample comprises over 45,000 clones, 70% of which are singletons, and over 6.5% rests with the top ten. The sequencing used CD4+ T cells from PBMCs cultured without peptide, collected after COVID-19 vaccination. The receptors were sampled from a human donor who received a COVID-19 vaccine. Both conserved end residues are part of each CDR3. Each record gives: V gene, D gene, clone size, J gene, CDR3 protein, CDR3 DNA. The D gene is left open where the match is weak. Size tells how often a clone was seen (once, few, many) or the class of an expanded clone, and some rows leave it out.

TRBV6-5	.	.	TRBJ1-1	CASRPTGPTEAFF	TGTGCCAGCAGACCGACAGGCCCCACTGAAGCTTTCTTT
TRBV18	TRBD1	.	TRBJ2-3	CASSPVPGQGDDTQYF	TGTGCCAGCTCACCGGTCCCGGGACAGGGTGACGATACGCAGTATTTT
TRBV21-1	.	.	TRBJ1-5	CASPRGGSNQPQHF	TGTGCCAGCCCCAGAGGAGGTAGCAATCAGCCCCAGCATTTT
TRBV27	.	.	TRBJ2-5	CASSSRVWETQYF	TGTGCCAGCAGTTCCAGGGTCTGGGAGACCCAGTACTTC
TRBV19	TRBD1	once	TRBJ1-2	CASSARDRNYTF	TGTGCCAGTAGTGCAAGGGACAGAAACTACACCTTC
TRBV18	.	.	TRBJ1-6	CASSLPGVVDSPLHF	TGTGCCAGCTCACTCCCGGGAGTGGTAGATTCACCCCTCCACTTT
TRBV30	TRBD1	few	TRBJ1-4	CAWAGQSLNEKLFF	TGTGCCTGGGCGGGACAGAGCCTTAATGAAAAACTGTTTTTT
TRBV2	TRBD2	.	TRBJ2-3	CASSEARTSGEDF	TGTGCCAGCAGTGAAGCGCGGACTAGCGGGGAGGATTTT
TRBV19	.	few	TRBJ1-2	CASAVDSNYGYTF	TGTGCCAGTGCCGTAGACAGTAACTATGGCTACACCTTC
TRBV19	.	.	TRBJ1-1	CASSLGGTTEAFF	TGTGCCAGTAGCCTAGGTGGAACCACTGAAGCTTTCTTT
TRBV24-1	TRBD2	.	TRBJ2-1	CATSGTSGGWQQFF	TGTGCCACCAGTGGGACTAGCGGGGGATGGCAGCAGTTCTTC
TRBV6-5	.	.	TRBJ1-4	CASRIYGGEKLFF	TGTGCCAGCAGGATATATGGGGGAGAAAAACTGTTTTTT
TRBV5-1	TRBD2	.	TRBJ2-5	CASRTGTSEETQYF	TGCGCCAGCAGAACCGGGACTAGCGAGGAGACCCAGTACTTC
TRBV9	.	.	TRBJ2-2	CASSVATGGTGELFF	TGTGCCAGCAGCGTAGCTACCGGGGGAACCGGGGAGCTGTTTTTT
TRBV7-8	TRBD2	.	TRBJ2-3	CASSLPRTSGGYTQYF	TGTGCCAGCAGCTTACCCCGGACTAGCGGGGGTTATACGCAGTATTTT
TRBV7-9	.	few	TRBJ1-2	CASSSQYFNPYGYTF	TGTGCCAGCAGTTCTCAATACTTTAATCCTTATGGCTACACCTTC
TRBV5-1	.	.	TRBJ1-1	CASSSQGARDTEAFF	TGCGCCAGCAGCTCCCAGGGCGCTCGGGACACTGAAGCTTTCTTT
TRBV7-9	.	.	TRBJ1-1	CASSFVGLPITEAFF	TGTGCCAGCAGCTTTGTGGGACTTCCAATCACTGAAGCTTTCTTT
TRBV6-5	.	.	TRBJ2-2	CASSHPLANTGELFF	TGTGCCAGCAGTCATCCCCTAGCGAACACCGGGGAGCTGTTTTTT
TRBV11-2	.	.	TRBJ2-7	CASSLSGSYEQYF	TGTGCCAGCAGCCTCTCCGGGTCCTACGAGCAGTACTTC
TRBV13	.	.	TRBJ2-1	CASSLERDSLEQFF	TGTGCCAGCAGCTTAGAAAGGGACTCCCTGGAGCAGTTCTTC
TRBV6-5	TRBD2	.	TRBJ2-1	CASSLNVGGGAGEQFF	TGTGCCAGCAGTTTGAACGTCGGCGGGGGGGCCGGTGAGCAGTTCTTC
TRBV9	.	.	TRBJ1-1	CASSVAVNTEAFF	TGTGCCAGCAGCGTAGCCGTGAACACTGAAGCTTTCTTT
TRBV5-1	TRBD1	few	TRBJ2-3	CASSGPGQTTDTQYF	TGCGCCAGCAGCGGACCGGGACAGACCACAGATACGCAGTATTTT
TRBV6-2/TRBV6-3	.	.	TRBJ1-6	CASSPLSGESNSPLHF	TGTGCCAGCAGTCCACTATCAGGGGAAAGTAATTCACCCCTCCACTTT
TRBV5-1	TRBD1	.	TRBJ1-1	CASSFRMPGQGLNTEAFF	TGCGCCAGCAGCTTTCGTATGCCGGGACAGGGACTGAACACTGAAGCTTTCTTT
TRBV18	.	.	TRBJ1-1	CASSPSANTEAFF	TGTGCCAGCTCACCTTCGGCCAACACTGAAGCTTTCTTT
TRBV3-1/TRBV3-2	.	.	TRBJ2-5	CASSPYPGSSQETQYF	TGTGCCAGCAGCCCCTATCCGGGGTCCAGCCAAGAGACCCAGTACTTC
TRBV18	.	once	TRBJ2-7	CASSRSYYEQYF	TGTGCCAGCAGCAGGTCCTACTACGAGCAGTACTTC
TRBV10-3	TRBD1	.	TRBJ2-7	CAISDSAGGLGKYF	TGTGCCATCAGTGACTCGGCAGGGGGTTTGGGAAAGTACTTC
TRBV24-1	TRBD2	.	TRBJ2-1	CATSDLQVGTSGGDAYNEQFF	TGTGCCACCAGTGATTTGCAAGTCGGGACTAGCGGGGGGGATGCCTACAATGAGCAGTTCTTC
TRBV7-2	TRBD1	few	TRBJ2-7	CASSHRQGAYEQYF	TGTGCCAGCAGCCACCGACAGGGGGCCTACGAGCAGTACTTC
TRBV18	TRBD1	.	TRBJ2-7	CASSHRGTGNSYEQYF	TGTGCCAGCAGTCACCGGGGGACAGGGAATTCCTACGAGCAGTACTTC
TRBV7-9	TRBD1	.	TRBJ1-3	CASSLALTGRNTIYF	TGTGCCAGCAGCTTAGCGCTGACAGGGAGAAACACCATATATTTT
TRBV7-9	.	few	TRBJ1-6	CASSFAEGWYNSPLHF	TGTGCCAGCAGCTTTGCCGAAGGGTGGTATAATTCACCCCTCCACTTT
TRBV11-2	.	.	TRBJ1-1	CASSLAGGPARGAFF	TGTGCCAGCAGCTTAGCGGGGGGACCGGCACGAGGAGCTTTCTTT
TRBV5-1	TRBD1	.	TRBJ1-5	CASRPTGGDQPQHF	TGCGCCAGCAGACCGACAGGGGGGGATCAGCCCCAGCATTTT
TRBV7-9	.	.	TRBJ2-4	CASSFPDRGRGGNIQYF	TGTGCCAGCAGCTTCCCGGACAGAGGGAGAGGAGGAAACATTCAGTACTTC
TRBV11-2	.	.	TRBJ2-4	CASSPGLINIQYF	TGTGCCAGCAGCCCAGGACTTATAAACATTCAGTACTTC
TRBV3-1/TRBV3-2	.	.	TRBJ2-7	CASSQGGAYEQYF	TGTGCCAGCAGCCAAGGAGGTGCCTACGAGCAGTACTTC
TRBV6-5	.	.	TRBJ1-2	CASSRGYGYTF	TGTGCCAGCAGTCGAGGCTATGGCTACACCTTC
TRBV3-1/TRBV3-2	.	.	TRBJ1-1	CASSQGQREAFF	TGTGCCAGCAGCCAAGGTCAGCGAGAAGCTTTCTTT
TRBV5-5	.	.	TRBJ2-7	CASSSKPYEQYF	TGTGCCAGCAGCTCCAAACCCTACGAGCAGTACTTC
TRBV9	.	once	TRBJ2-6	CASSYLTGFGANVLTF	TGTGCCAGCAGCTATCTCACAGGGTTCGGGGCCAACGTCCTGACTTTC
TRBV24-1	TRBD1	.	TRBJ2-2	CATSLGGFGGELFF	TGTGCCACCAGTTTAGGGGGCTTTGGCGGGGAGCTGTTTTTT
TRBV28	.	.	TRBJ1-6	CASSLGRGFRGSASPLHF	TGTGCCAGCAGTTTGGGAAGGGGATTTCGCGGCTCGGCTTCACCCCTCCACTTT
TRBV5-4	.	.	TRBJ2-4	CASSLTGGTKNIQYF	TGTGCCAGCAGCCTGACAGGAGGGACCAAAAACATTCAGTACTTC
TRBV6-5	.	once	TRBJ1-1	CASSYSTQGREAFF	TGTGCCAGCAGTTACTCGACCCAGGGTCGGGAAGCTTTCTTT
TRBV7-8	TRBD2	few	TRBJ2-3	CASSLEDMGLAGGTDTQYF	TGTGCCAGCAGCTTAGAAGATATGGGACTAGCGGGGGGCACAGATACGCAGTATTTT
TRBV6-5	.	.	TRBJ1-4	CASKDTGSEKLFF	TGTGCCAGCAAGGATACAGGGAGTGAAAAACTGTTTTTT
TRBV3-1/TRBV3-2	TRBD1	.	TRBJ2-1	CASSPDRAYNEQFF	TGTGCCAGCAGCCCGGACAGGGCCTACAATGAGCAGTTCTTC
TRBV3-1/TRBV3-2	TRBD1	.	TRBJ2-7	CASSQGRTGVIYEQYF	TGTGCCAGCAGCCAAGGTAGGACAGGAGTAATCTACGAGCAGTACTTC
TRBV19	.	.	TRBJ1-5	CASSIYREYNQPQHF	TGTGCCAGTAGTATTTACAGGGAGTACAATCAGCCCCAGCATTTT